What follows are 5 T cell receptor beta chains derived from one specimen sequenced in a study of spatial heterogeneity in lung cancer. Antigens of these TCRs are unknown. Points from the study as a whole: Counts that tracked tumor mutation counts were those of expanded intratumoral alpha and beta TCRs.

TCRdb itself ran the 5' RACE reads through MiXCR, one entry per CDR3 protein. The sample has 15,000 to 20,000 distinct CDR3 sequences, 6.2% seen once; the top ten hold approximately 6.2%. Sample time point: sample taken at primary tumor resection. The sequencing here drew on lung tumor tissue, taken at surgery. Receptors were obtained from a male donor with early-stage non-small cell lung cancer.

This clonotype was observed many times. The gene calls are TRBV2 and TRBJ2-2; D is unclear. The CDR3 covers 15 residues. Trimming removed 7 bases from V and 0 bases from J, with 12 bases in between. Germline CDR1 reads SNHLY; CDR2 reads FYNNEI. CDR3 residues: CASTPGQTNTGELFF. DNA for the CDR3: TGTGCCAGCACCCCCGGTCAGACGAACACCGGGGAGCTGTTTTTT.

This clonotype was observed at least ten times. The rearrangement links TRBV10-3 to TRBJ1-1; D possibly corresponds to TRBD1 (5 bases). The CDR3 loop spans 14 amino acids. Germline values: CDR1 ENHRY, CDR2 SYGVKD. Deletions cut 4 bases from V and 5 bases from J, with 14 bases between. This CDR3 is CAISAQGEGTEAFF. The CDR3 DNA is TGTGCCATCAGTGCACAAGGAGAGGGGACTGAAGCTTTCTTT.

This clonotype showed up many times. The chain combines TRBV6-5 with TRBJ1-5; D not certain. Trimming cost V 0 bases and J 1 base, with 7 bases left between them. Germline CDR1 is MNHEY and CDR2 is SVGAGI. This CDR3 spans 15 amino acids. Written as DNA, the CDR3 is TGTGCCAGCAGTTACTCGTTCCAGAGCAATCAGCCCCAGCATTTT. The encoded protein is CASSYSFQSNQPQHF.

J is TRBJ2-3 and V is TRBV5-1, with D perhaps TRBD2 (6 bases). The germline V gene encodes CDR1 SGHRS and CDR2 YFSETQ. CDR3 length equals 14 residues. V was pared by 0 bases and J by 7 bases, with 12 bases between. CDR3 nucleotides: TGCGCCAGCAGCTTGGTACTAGCTTTCAATACGCAGTATTTT. Amino acids: CASSLVLAFNTQYF. The full variable domain, in which reference TRBV5-1 and TRBJ2-3 provide the parts outside the CDR3, is KAGVTQTPRYLIKTRGQQVTLSCSPISGHRSVSWYQQTPGQGLQFLFEYFSETQRNKGNFPGRFSGRQFSNSRSEMNVSTLELGDSALYLCASSLVLAFNTQYFGPGTRLTVL.

This clonotype was found many times. This chain links TRBV27 with TRBJ2-2; no firm D call. The germline V and J ends were trimmed by 1 base and 5 bases, with 5 bases remaining between them. This CDR3 region has 13 residues. Germline V lookup: CDR1 MNHEY, CDR2 SMNVEV (reference sequence). The CDR3 here is CASSLLGTGELFF. CDR3 DNA sequence: TGTGCCAGCAGTTTATTGGGTACCGGGGAGCTGTTTTTT.